Listed here is a single T cell receptor beta chain. There is no known antigen for this receptor. Base qualities are not provided; no much larger clone lies one nucleotide away. The cohort comprised hundreds of healthy bone marrow donors. All cohort members were sampled while nominally healthy, although unrecorded immune exposures were likely present. The donor was CMV seronegative and was included in the group of a few hundred seronegative cohort members. Each donor provided a peripheral blood sample, and peripheral blood mononuclear cells were used for TCR beta sequencing. The Qiagen DNeasy Blood Extraction Kit was used to extract genomic DNA from the blood cell samples. This sample was taken from a study of cytomegalovirus exposure and HLA in healthy donors (dated by TCRdb to about 2017). General notes on the study: An earlier analysis of approximately 640 of the donors reported 250 to 350 Gb of sequence data and 117 million unique TCR beta sequences from 150 million to 200 million T cells. An early release that covered fewer than 800 HLA-typed donors contained approximately 300 gigabases of sequencing data and tens of millions of unique TCR sequences. Of the 300 to 450 genotyped donors, over 65% fell in the genetic ancestry cluster associated with self-reported Caucasian donors. The study was designed to test whether signatures of past pathogen exposure could be identified by cataloging public T cell receptors. Using immunosequencing, the study profiled T cell repertoires from fewer than 700 subjects and related those repertoires to cytomegalovirus serostatus. Besides the first cohort of around 700 subjects, a separate validation cohort made up of 90 to 150 different subjects was used. High-throughput TCR immunosequencing, statistical association of individual TCRs with disease status, and machine learning were combined to predict cytomegalovirus infection status. A later analysis re-examined previously published TCR beta repertoires from 600 to 700 donors and added high-resolution HLA genotyping to investigate patterns of TCR occurrence. Rather than using new phenotypic data, the later analysis identified candidate immune exposures from TCR beta sequences and from how often those sequences occurred across donors. In an earlier analysis of 587 of the donors, high-throughput TCR beta sequencing was used to judge whether each TCR beta V gene segment behaved as functional or pseudogenic. Donor age, sex, ethnicity and CMV serostatus were compiled alongside the repertoire data. A later genetic analysis took genome-wide SNP genotypes for about three fifths of the roughly 700 donors and used that subset as a discovery cohort. Every discovery cohort repertoire had been produced on one sequencing platform. Both class I and class II loci were covered by HLA typing, at four-digit resolution. Typing coverage differed by locus: A, B, C, DRB1 and DQB1 were typed in about 629-630 donors, DQA1 in about 510, DPA1 in some 610, and DPB1 in approximately 450. Because of strong linkage in the cohort, a few DR-DQ haplotypes were treated as single units for association and clustering. Among roughly 370 genotyped donors of the cohort, an average of around 240,000 unique TCR beta nucleotide sequences were sequenced per donor, roughly 18% of them non-productive. Overall study outcomes, separate from this receptor: According to a later analysis, most CMV-associated TCR beta chains appeared to be HLA-restricted, and the HLA associations seemed to be driven largely by CMV exposure. Three of the identified cytomegalovirus-associated TCR beta chains were confirmed in vitro to be specific for cytomegalovirus antigens. HLA typing was unavailable for some donors at each locus, so association tests used only the typed subset. A further reported finding was that TCR beta sequences accurately predicted the HLA-A and HLA-B alleles for most subjects in the first cohort. In the study, some 160 TCR beta chains were listed as associated with cytomegalovirus. The presence/absence analyses assumed that sequencing depth was roughly uniform across donors, and that assumption may not be true. When HLA alleles, especially DR and DQ, strongly co-occurred, attributing TCR associations to individual alleles was difficult. At a false discovery rate of 0.05, a later analysis linked 15,000 to 20,000 TCR beta sequences to specific HLA alleles. According to a later genetic analysis, donors in an Asian-associated ancestry cluster had fewer N-insertions in productive TCRs than the approximately 700-donor mean. The cohort was sequenced for TCR beta chains only, and without alpha or paired-chain data the features that could be detected were limited. While some public TCRs were present in many individuals, most TCR sequences turned up only very rarely across donors. In a later analysis, the rate of TCR association differed among HLA loci, with DRB1 alleles having the most associated TCRs and HLA-C alleles having the fewest. The only immune exposure information available for the cohort was CMV serostatus. The authors suggested that the approach could potentially be generalized to other disease states and immunological phenotypes. Because counts were too low, more than 15 rarely observed V segments, including chromosome 9 orphons, were excluded from the earlier analysis of 587 of the donors. In a later analysis, HLA-associated TCR beta chains showed more clonal expansion and lower generation probabilities than non-associated chains that were equally common. Several of the top co-occurrence clusters appeared to be linked to parvovirus B19, influenza, CMV and Epstein-Barr virus, according to a later analysis. Cytomegalovirus status was reported to be diagnosed by the classifier with high specificity and sensitivity in both the original and validation cohorts. A cluster of highly shared sequence variants was judged likely to be a technical artifact of the sequencing pipeline. Linkage disequilibrium might explain the correlated functional status among segregating V segments, but an unknown experimental factor could not be ruled out. Broadly in line with IMGT annotations, most TCR beta V segments showed up in productive rearrangements about 90% or about 30% of the time in an earlier analysis of several hundred of the donors. In a later genetic analysis, a missense DCLRE1C variant was associated with V-gene and J-gene trimming of TCR beta chains, and the association was replicated in an independent cohort. The 87-base-pair reads could not distinguish some IMGT-functional V segments, including TRBV6-2 and TRBV6-3, so those segments were excluded.

V and J are truncated by 0 bases and 0 bases respectively, leaving an intervening sequence of 8 bases. As encoded in the germline V gene, CDR1 is MNHNS while CDR2 is SASEGT. The CDR3 numbers 15 residues from cysteine through phenylalanine. Only CDR3 DNA is held: 45 bases, read in frame from base 1. The library was built by means of the immunoSEQ multiplex PCR assay. For the multiplex PCR, a mixture combining 60 forward primers for TCR Vbeta segments and 13 reverse primers for TCR Jbeta segments was used. The CDR3 region of rearranged TCR beta genes was amplified from genomic DNA by a multiplex PCR assay. The Illumina HiSeq System was used to sequence the amplified TCR beta libraries as 87-base-pair reads. In the paper's pipeline: Across the roughly 700 repertoires, a later analysis counted tens of millions of unique TCR beta chains, approximately 12 million of which were shared by at least two donors. To remove PCR and sequencing errors, raw reads were error-corrected and collapsed into unique sequences using a nearest-neighbor algorithm that merged closely related sequences. V, D and J gene segments were assigned by aligning CDR3 sequences to IMGT reference sequences. For a sequence to be retained, at least a six-nucleotide match to both a V gene segment and a J gene segment was required. Rearrangements were classified as productive when the CDR3 lacked stop codons and remained in frame with V and J, and all other rearrangements were classified as non-productive. Following IMGT convention, CDR3 was defined as the stretch from the second conserved V-encoded cysteine to the conserved J-encoded phenylalanine. Sequences without an unambiguous match to a single V gene segment were excluded from the earlier analysis of several hundred of the donors. In an earlier analysis of approximately 560 of the donors, a V segment was called functional when productive rearrangements were above 56.7%, and segregating when the standard deviation between donors exceeded 5%. A statistical classification framework was built to diagnose cytomegalovirus status from the catalog of TCR beta chain sequences. V and J gene assignment, in a later analysis, came from comparing TCR nucleotide sequences with IMGT/GENE-DB human TR gene sequences. In a later analysis, CDR3 sequences and most-parsimonious VDJ recombination scenarios were assigned using the TCRdist pipeline. In a later analysis, each TCR beta chain was defined by its CDR3 amino acid sequence together with its V-gene family, and reads lacking a unique V-gene family were excluded. As a way to deal with suspected cross-contamination and a sequencing artifact, a later analysis dropped 450 to 600 nucleotide sequences that were highly shared and had low generation probability. In a later analysis, a clonal expansion index for each public chain was calculated from normalized within-repertoire ranks of inferred template counts. A later analysis computed generation probabilities with a VDJ recombination model fitted to out-of-frame rearrangements, and checked the results against IGoR. In a later analysis, hypergeometric tests were used to score TCR-TCR, TCR-HLA and TCR-CMV co-occurrence, with a repertoire-size bias correction applied to TCR pairs. In a later analysis, false discovery rates were estimated by permuting HLA or CMV assignments 20 times. In a later analysis, co-occurring TCRs were grouped using DBSCAN, with TCRdist sequence similarity added in when clustering inside HLA-allele-positive subsets. For co-occurrence clustering, repertoires with fewer than 30,000 or more than 120,000 public chains were excluded, along with five repertoires with anomalous nucleotide sharing. Sourced from immuneACCESS, this table was stored by TCRdb with only in-frame sequences that have V and J called. A share of the clones is absent; for the studies checked, an unresolved V gene accounts for under half, and the remainder has no known explanation. V, J and clone size reflect that table, while D and trimming were determined from the DNA. For this sample there are some 140,000 clones; just under 80% appear just once. Less than 2% of the sample rests with the top ten.

The V gene is TRBV6-1 and the J gene is TRBJ1-1; confidence is insufficient to name the D gene. The source of this sequence is a woman aged 18-29 years in good health and CMV-seronegative. The source material was PBMCs. The encoded CDR3 is CASSEARGLNTEAFF. The bases read TGTGCCAGCAGTGAAGCGCGGGGTCTGAACACTGAAGCTTTCTTT.